Listed below are T cell receptor beta chains from one sample, sequenced in a study of blood T cell repertoires in COVID-19. Clones were sequenced by immunoSEQ multiplex PCR, and TCRdb holds only the in-frame ones, with some missing. The table has 300,000 to 500,000 clones, 70% to 90% seen once. Sequencing used PBMCs or T cells enriched from blood (not recorded which). The origin of the receptors is a woman aged 40 to 50 with acute COVID-19. Each CDR3 is given with its conserved first and last residue. Each record gives: clone size, V gene, D gene, J gene, CDR3 protein, CDR3 DNA. The D gene is left open where the match is weak. Not all rows give a size; the values are once, few, many and, for expanded clones, a class.

clone size: NA
V gene: TRBV12-3/TRBV12-4
D gene: NA
J gene: TRBJ1-1
CDR3 protein: CASSPHGDTEAFF
CDR3 DNA: TGTGCCAGCAGCCCCCACGGGGACACTGAAGCTTTCTTT

clone size: NA
V gene: TRBV7-2
D gene: NA
J gene: TRBJ2-1
CDR3 protein: CASSLASTYNEQFF
CDR3 DNA: TGTGCCAGCAGCTTAGCGTCAACTTACAATGAGCAGTTCTTC

clone size: NA
V gene: TRBV3-1/TRBV3-2
D gene: NA
J gene: TRBJ1-5
CDR3 protein: CASSQMSNGNQPQHF
CDR3 DNA: TGTGCCAGCAGCCAGATGAGTAACGGCAATCAGCCCCAGCATTTT

clone size: NA
V gene: TRBV30
D gene: NA
J gene: TRBJ1-1
CDR3 protein: CAWAGSNTEAFF
CDR3 DNA: TGTGCCTGGGCAGGGTCAAACACTGAAGCTTTCTTT

clone size: NA
V gene: TRBV7-8
D gene: TRBD1
J gene: TRBJ1-2
CDR3 protein: CASSKQGQGLGYTF
CDR3 DNA: TGTGCCAGCAGCAAACAGGGACAGGGGCTCGGCTACACCTTC

clone size: NA
V gene: TRBV7-9
D gene: TRBD1
J gene: TRBJ2-5
CDR3 protein: CASSKGTGDRETQYF
CDR3 DNA: TGTGCCAGCAGCAAAGGGACAGGGGACCGAGAGACCCAGTACTTC

clone size: few
V gene: TRBV5-5
D gene: NA
J gene: TRBJ1-5
CDR3 protein: CASSLGGGSNQPQHF
CDR3 DNA: TGTGCCAGCAGCTTGGGCGGGGGTAGCAATCAGCCCCAGCATTTT

clone size: NA
V gene: TRBV30
D gene: TRBD2
J gene: TRBJ2-7
CDR3 protein: CAWGDYYEQYF
CDR3 DNA: TGTGCCTGGGGGGACTACTACGAGCAGTACTTC

clone size: few
V gene: TRBV3-1/TRBV3-2
D gene: TRBD1
J gene: TRBJ1-1
CDR3 protein: CASSFRQGAEAFF
CDR3 DNA: TGTGCCAGCAGCTTCCGGCAGGGGGCTGAAGCTTTCTTT

clone size: NA
V gene: TRBV28
D gene: TRBD1
J gene: TRBJ2-1
CDR3 protein: CASSLDRGEINEQFF
CDR3 DNA: TGTGCCAGCAGTTTAGACAGGGGGGAGATAAATGAGCAGTTCTTC

clone size: NA
V gene: TRBV6-5
D gene: NA
J gene: TRBJ1-6
CDR3 protein: CASTSGLSNSPLHF
CDR3 DNA: TGTGCCAGCACGTCTGGTTTGAGTAATTCACCCCTCCACTTT

clone size: NA
V gene: TRBV10-1
D gene: NA
J gene: TRBJ2-1
CDR3 protein: CASSYRSSYNEQFF
CDR3 DNA: TGCGCCAGCAGTTATCGGAGCTCCTACAATGAGCAGTTCTTC

clone size: NA
V gene: TRBV14
D gene: NA
J gene: TRBJ2-5
CDR3 protein: CASSQSGATQYF
CDR3 DNA: TGTGCCAGCAGCCAGTCAGGGGCAACCCAGTACTTC

clone size: NA
V gene: TRBV25-1
D gene: NA
J gene: TRBJ1-2
CDR3 protein: CASSVLDRNYGYTF
CDR3 DNA: TGTGCCAGCAGTGTCTTGGACAGAAACTATGGCTACACCTTC

clone size: NA
V gene: TRBV5-1
D gene: TRBD1
J gene: TRBJ1-2
CDR3 protein: CASSTGTDYGYTF
CDR3 DNA: TGCGCCAGCAGCACTGGGACAGACTATGGCTACACCTTC

clone size: NA
V gene: TRBV9
D gene: TRBD2
J gene: TRBJ2-1
CDR3 protein: CASSVVASGGYNEQFF
CDR3 DNA: TGTGCCAGCAGCGTAGTAGCTAGCGGGGGTTACAATGAGCAGTTCTTC